Each of the 21 T cell receptor beta chains below was sequenced from the same sample in a study of CD8 T cells in ankylosing spondylitis. A single record per CDR3 protein comes from TCRdb applying MiXCR to the 5' RACE reads. The sample includes 200,000 to 250,000 distinct CDR3 sequences, over 8.5% of them seen just once. Material: blood, either unsorted or a sorted T cell fraction (not recorded which). All receptors come from a male donor with ankylosing spondylitis or in good health (not recorded which).

This clonotype occurred a few times. The CDR3 nucleotides read TGTGCCAGCAGTGAATTTGGTAGCTCCGCCACAGATACGCAGTATTTT. It yields the protein CASSEFGSSATDTQYF. The chain recombines TRBV2 with TRBJ2-3, with D uncertain. Germline V gives CDR1 SNHLY, CDR2 FYNNEI. There are 16 residues in the CDR3. Trimming removed 2 bases from V and 2 bases from J, with 14 bases in between.

This clonotype was detected ten times or more. This chain uses TRBV6-5 with TRBJ2-5; D is uncertain. V lost 0 bases and J lost 2, with 13 bases in between. The CDR3 consists of 16 residues. CDR1 is MNHEY, CDR2 SVGAGI, per germline. CDR3 DNA sequence: TGTGCCAGCAGTTACTCGATAGGTTACAGTCAAGAGACCCAGTACTTC. Translating it yields CASSYSIGYSQETQYF.

This clonotype was recorded at least ten times. This CDR3 reads CASSPLSGLNNEQFF. The CDR3 DNA sequence: TGTGCCAGCAGTCCACTGAGCGGGCTGAACAATGAGCAGTTCTTC. The V gene is TRBV6-1, the J gene TRBJ2-1; D perhaps matches TRBD2 (6 bases). Germline V gene data show CDR1 as MNHNS and CDR2 as SASEGT. V was trimmed by 5 bases and J by 5 bases, leaving 16 bases between them. The CDR3 runs 15 residues.

The V call is TRBV29-1, the J call TRBJ2-5; TRBD1 matches at 7 bases. The CDR3 loop spans 15 amino acids. V shed 6 bases, J shed 3 bases, and the junction held 13 bases outside the gene matches. The V gene's germline CDR1 is SQVTM and CDR2 ANQGSEA. DNA of the CDR3: TGCAGCGTGCTACATATTTTTACAGGGGAAGAGACCCAGTACTTC. Its protein is CSVLHIFTGEETQYF.

The chain uses TRBV28 and TRBJ2-1, with a possible D match to TRBD1 (6 bases). Trimming took off 3 bases at V and 5 bases at J, with 11 bases between the two ends. CDR3 length: 14 residues. Germline values: CDR1 MDHEN, CDR2 SYDVKM. The CDR3 region has the DNA TGTGCCAGCAGTTTTCAGGGGAAGAACAATGAGCAGTTCTTC. It codes for CASSFQGKNNEQFF. Combining the CDR3 with reference TRBV28 and TRBJ2-1 gives the whole variable domain DVKVTQSSRYLVKRTGEKVFLECVQDMDHENMFWYRQDPGLGLRLIYFSYDVKMKEKGDIPEGYSVSREKKERFSLILESASTNQTSMYLCASSFQGKNNEQFFGPGTRLTVL.

This clonotype was observed many times. CDR3 sequence reads: CASSPASEPLSSPLHF. For the CDR3, the DNA is TGTGCCAGCAGCCCCGCATCGGAACCATTGTCGTCACCCCTCCACTTT. The J gene is TRBJ1-6, the V gene TRBV13; D is undetermined. The germline CDR1 and CDR2 sequences are PRHDT and FYEKMQ (reference sequence). The CDR3 loop spans 16 amino acids. The germline V and J ends were trimmed by 5 bases and 10 bases, with 21 bases remaining between them.

This sequence joins TRBV2 and TRBJ2-7; 8 bases fit TRBD1. From germline, CDR1 is SNHLY and CDR2 FYNNEI. With 8 bases clipped from V and 0 bases from J, the junction kept 9 bases outside the gene matches. The CDR3 consists of 15 residues. The CDR3 sequence: CASADRDWSSYEQYF. CDR3 DNA sequence: TGTGCCAGCGCGGACAGGGACTGGAGCTCCTACGAGCAGTACTTC.

This clonotype was observed a few times. The rearrangement uses TRBV7-6 and TRBJ2-2; possibly TRBD1 or TRBD2 for D (7 bases each). Germline CDR1 and CDR2: SGHVS and FNYEAQ. The germline V and J ends were trimmed by 0 bases and 4 bases, with 12 bases remaining between them. The CDR3 is 16 residues long. CDR3 sequence: CASSLAQGGVTGELFF. CDR3 coding DNA: TGTGCCAGCAGCTTAGCCCAGGGGGGGGTCACCGGGGAGCTGTTTTTT.

As DNA, the CDR3 is TGCAGTGCTAGAGCTCAAGGGGGGGTAACCCTAGATACGCAGTATTTT. This codes for CSARAQGGVTLDTQYF. The chain uses TRBV20-1 and TRBJ2-3, with TRBD2 as a possible D gene (7 bases). CDR1 and CDR2 (germline): DFQATT, SNEGSKA (reference sequence). The CDR3 runs 16 residues. Trimming took 1 base from V and 5 from J, leaving 19 bases between them.

The table lists this clonotype with many counts. V gene TRBV9 combines with J gene TRBJ1-1; TRBD1 aligns across 10 bases. The CDR3 has 14 residues. V lost 5 bases and J lost 6; bases outside the gene matches: 7. Germline CDR1 and CDR2: SGDLS and YYNGEE. The CDR3 DNA reads as TGTGCCAGCAGTACCGGGACAGGGGAACCTGAAGCTTTCTTT. Encoded protein: CASSTGTGEPEAFF.

In its sample, this clonotype was seen many times. The chain employs TRBV20-1 and TRBJ1-4; 7 nucleotides match TRBD1. CDR1 and CDR2 (germline): DFQATT, SNEGSKA (reference sequence). V lost 5 bases, J lost 8 bases, and 8 bases stayed unmatched. This CDR3 contains 13 residues. The CDR3 DNA is TGCAGTGCTCAGGGGGGGGCTCAGGAAAAACTGTTTTTT. Its protein product is CSAQGGAQEKLFF.

This clonotype has more than one count but fewer than ten. The gene calls are TRBV12-5 and TRBJ2-1; no firm D call. Trimming shortened V by 3 bases and J by 6 bases, and 3 bases separated the two germline ends. The CDR3 length is 11 residues. CDR1 and CDR2 from the germline V gene are LGHNT and FRNRAP. This chain's CDR3 is CASGLGNEQFF. The CDR3 DNA sequence: TGTGCTAGTGGTTTAGGCAATGAGCAGTTCTTC.

This clonotype was seen only a few times. V and J are TRBV16 and TRBJ2-7, with D possibly being TRBD1 or TRBD2 (5 bases each). The CDR3 contains 13 residues. The V and J ends lost 0 bases and 5 bases respectively, with 8 bases between them. Germline values: CDR1 KGHSY, CDR2 FQNENV. Here the CDR3 DNA reads TGTGCCAGCAGCCAATCTTGGGGGAACGAGCAGTACTTC. This translates into CASSQSWGNEQYF.

The chain is built from TRBV7-8 and TRBJ2-5, with TRBD2 identical over 7 bases. The CDR3 consists of 15 residues. The J segment lost 7 bases and the V segment lost 7 bases, leaving 15 bases of the junction unmatched. Germline lookup yields CDR1 SGHVS and CDR2 FQNEAQ. The CDR3 sequence: CASIPGGKDPTTQYF. CDR3 nucleotide sequence: TGTGCCAGCATTCCCGGGGGGAAGGACCCGACGACCCAGTACTTC.

This clonotype was seen at least ten times. The chain joins TRBV20-1 to TRBJ1-2; D is uncertain. This CDR3 spans 16 amino acids. The germline CDR1 and CDR2 sequences are DFQATT and SNEGSKA (reference sequence). V lost 0 bases and J lost 2, with 16 bases in between. The CDR3 sequence: CSARDPEDHRNYGYTF. The DNA for the CDR3 is TGCAGTGCTAGAGATCCAGAGGATCATCGGAACTATGGCTACACCTTC.

This clonotype has a single count. A much larger clone differs by one base, so this may be a read error. The chain joins TRBV6-2 or TRBV6-3 to TRBJ1-6, with D uncertain. The germline V gene encodes CDR1 MNHEY and CDR2 SVGEGT. This CDR3 is 14 amino acids long. The CDR3 reads CASSYQGLNSLLHF. The CDR3 nucleotides read TGTGCCAGCAGTTACCAAGGGTTAAATTCACTCCTCCACTTT.

The sample holds many counts of this clonotype. J is TRBJ2-2 and V is TRBV10-3, with 10 bases matching TRBD2. The CDR3 sequence is 16 residues long. From germline, CDR1 is ENHRY and CDR2 SYGVKD. V lost 8 bases, J lost 4 bases, and 10 bases stayed unmatched. CDR3 DNA: TGTGCCATCCACGACAGGAGCGGGGGGGCCACCGGGGAGCTGTTTTTT. Its protein product is CAIHDRSGGATGELFF.

This clonotype was recorded a few times. The chain carries TRBV20-1 and TRBJ1-2; 7 positions agree with TRBD1. CDR3 length equals 13 residues. Per germline, CDR1 DFQATT and CDR2 SNEGSKA (reference sequence). The ends lost 0 bases at V and 5 bases at J; junction bases unmatched: 3. CDR3 in amino acids: CSAREQGWYGYTF. For the CDR3, the DNA is TGCAGTGCTAGAGAACAGGGGTGGTATGGCTACACCTTC.

This clonotype was detected only a few times. V is TRBV20-1 and J is TRBJ2-3; tentative D call: TRBD2 (6 bases). The germline V and J ends were trimmed by 8 bases and 5 bases, with 17 bases remaining between them. The CDR3 is 13 residues long. Looked up from germline, CDR1 is DFQATT and CDR2 is SNEGSKA (reference sequence). This CDR3 is CSLPTGEGDTQYF. In DNA form, the CDR3 reads TGCAGTCTCCCCACGGGAGAGGGAGATACGCAGTATTTT.

This clonotype was seen ten or more times. V usage is TRBV12-3 or TRBV12-4 and J usage is TRBJ2-1; TRBD2 aligns across 9 bases. The CDR3 runs 16 residues. The J segment lost 5 bases and the V segment lost 0 bases, leaving 5 bases of the junction unmatched. The chain's CDR3 is CASSLARLAGNNEQFF. In DNA form, the CDR3 reads TGTGCCAGCAGTTTAGCGAGGCTAGCGGGAAACAATGAGCAGTTCTTC.

This clonotype was observed at least ten times. The CDR3 DNA reads as TGCGCCAGCAGTAAAGGACAGGGTCCCTACAATGAGCAGTTCTTC. Translation gives CASSKGQGPYNEQFF. The chain has TRBV5-1 and TRBJ2-1; 8 nucleotides agree with TRBD1. Germline CDR1 SGHRS, CDR2 YFSETQ. J lost 2 bases, V lost 5 bases, and 6 bases had no gene match. The CDR3 runs to 15 residues.